Listed here are 23 T cell receptor beta chains from one sample, sequenced in a study of tumor-infiltrating lymphocytes in primary liver carcinoma. Both RNA and DNA were isolated together from around 18-30 mg of bulk tissue that had not been sorted. The input was 450 to 500 ng total RNA; TCR beta cDNA was made from it with a constant-region primer. For TCR beta, libraries were produced by three nested multiplex PCR rounds using slightly modified ARM-PCR. For around 11 cycles apiece, the opening two PCR rounds ran with TRBV1-TRBV30 forward primers and a C-beta reverse primer. Via MiXCR, TCRdb re-called the multiplex PCR reads, giving one row per CDR3 protein. The data show tens of thousands of distinct CDR3 sequences, with approximately 71% seen just once and around a third held by the top ten. Specimen: liver tumor tissue from sampling region 5. Subset: tumor region T5, tumor centre. The receptors shown here come from a woman aged 25 to 45 with primary liver carcinoma and hepatitis B virus infection.

As to this clonotype: At one end the junction does not follow the germline gene, possibly because of a read error. The CDR3 bases are TGTGCCAGCAACAGGGTTATGGTGGGAGTGTCCGGGAAGCTGTTTTTT. Its protein is CASNRVMVGVSGKLFF. The chain is built from TRBV11-1 and TRBJ2-2; D is possibly TRBD1 (6 bases). Germline V gives CDR1 SGHAT, CDR2 FQDESV (reference sequence). This CDR3 has 16 amino acids.

A note on this clonotype: At one end the junction does not follow the germline gene, possibly because of a read error. This rearrangement joins TRBV11-2 to TRBJ2-2; no definite D call. Germline V CDR1 and CDR2: SGHAT, FQNNGV. This CDR3 is 16 amino acids long. CDR3 sequence (DNA): TGTGCCAGCAGCTTAGCTGGAATCGCGAACACCCGGGAGCTGTTTTTT. Its translation: CASSLAGIANTRELFF.

This clonotype was recorded a few times. One junction end does not reproduce the germline sequence, and a read error may be involved. V is TRBV5-6 and J is TRBJ2-3; D assignment may be TRBD1 or TRBD2 (5 bases each). CDR3 length: 16 residues. Germline V gene data show CDR1 as SGHDT and CDR2 as YYEEEE. The CDR3: CASSWIGTVSIDTQYF. The CDR3 bases are TGTGCCAGCAGCTGGATCGGGACGGTGAGCATAGATACGCAGTATTTT.

This clonotype is a singleton in its sample. The conserved final phenylalanine or tryptophan is absent from the CDR3, which likely points to a read error. The chain has TRBV6-1 and TRBJ2-7; a weak D match, TRBD2 (6 bases). The V gene lost 4 bases and the J gene lost 7 bases, with 20 bases spanning the gap. The CDR3 runs 15 residues. The germline V gene has CDR1 MNHNS and CDR2 SASEGT. CDR3 bases: TGTGCCAGCAGTGGGTGTCTGGGGATAGGAGGGGAGCAGTACTCC. Amino acid sequence: CASSGCLGIGGEQYS.

Remarks on this clonotype: At one of its ends the junction is not consistent with the germline gene, which may arise from a read error. The chain couples TRBV29-1 to TRBJ2-5; D is perhaps TRBD1 or TRBD2 (6 bases each). Per the germline V gene, CDR1 is SQVTM and CDR2 is ANQGSEA. The CDR3 extends over 15 amino acids. The CDR3 here is CSITTRGLWIRTQYF. DNA of the CDR3: TGCAGCATCACCACCCGGGGGCTTTGGATTCGGACCCAATACTTC.

The chain links TRBV11-2 to TRBJ2-7, with 7 bases that match TRBD2. With V trimmed by 8 bases and J by 4 bases, 8 bases remained unmatched. Per germline, CDR1 SGHAT and CDR2 FQNNGV. This CDR3 contains 13 residues. CDR3 nucleotides: TGTGCCAGCGTCCTATCTAGCGGTTACGAGCAGTACGTC. It yields the protein CASVLSSGYEQYV.

V usage is TRBV24-1 and J usage is TRBJ2-1; 13 bases are shared with TRBD2. This CDR3 spans 15 amino acids. The germline CDR1 and CDR2 sequences are KGHDR and SFDVKD. V lost 1 base and J lost 12; bases outside the gene matches: 5. The CDR3 protein is CATSDFGTSGIRQFF. CDR3 bases: TGTGCCACCAGTGATTTTGGGACTAGCGGGATTAGGCAGTTCTTC.

The chain employs TRBV7-2 and TRBJ2-5; 8 bases map to TRBD2. Germline CDR1 and CDR2: SGHTA and FQGNSA. J gave up 5 bases and V 3 bases, and 14 bases lay outside the gene matches. The CDR3 is made up of 17 amino acids. In DNA, the CDR3 is TGTGCCAGCAGCTTCGGCAACTTAGCGGGATGTGTTGAGACCCAGTACTTC. This codes for CASSFGNLAGCVETQYF.

This clonotype appeared many times. A read error may explain this, as a much larger clone is one base away. The rearrangement joins TRBV29-1 to TRBJ2-5; 8 nucleotides match TRBD2. Per the germline V gene, CDR1 is SQVTM and CDR2 is ANQGSEA. J lost 4 bases, V lost 4 bases, and 11 bases had no gene match. The CDR3 spans 15 residues. CDR3 protein: CSVGFTGGPVETQYF. CDR3 sequence (DNA): TGCAGCGTTGGTTTCACGGGAGGGCCGGTAGAGACCCAGTACTTC.

The chain joins TRBV6-5 to TRBJ2-2; 9 positions match TRBD2. This CDR3 region has 16 residues. The trim removed 6 bases at V and 4 bases at J, leaving 9 bases unmatched. Germline values: CDR1 MNHEY, CDR2 SVGAGI. The CDR3 coding sequence is TGTGCCAGCAGGTGGACTAGCGCCCGAGGCACCGGGGAGCTGTTTTTT. Its translation is CASRWTSARGTGELFF.

This clonotype was recorded once. The J gene is TRBJ1-2, the V gene TRBV29-1; 7 bases line up with TRBD1. Unmatched junction bases numbered 12, after V lost 4 bases and J lost 7 bases. From germline, CDR1 is SQVTM and CDR2 ANQGSEA. The CDR3 has 14 amino acids. The CDR3 DNA is TGCAGCGTTGTTGGGACAGTAAACTTGGGTGGCTACACCTTC. It translates to CSVVGTVNLGGYTF.

The chain joins TRBV29-1 to TRBJ2-1, with D perhaps assigned TRBD1 or TRBD2 (5 bases each). Germline CDR1 reads SQVTM; CDR2 reads ANQGSEA. CDR3 length: 12 amino acids. CDR3 residues: CIAIRDHNEQFF. CDR3 coding DNA: TGCATCGCCATAAGGGACCACAATGAGCAGTTCTTC.

With regard to this clonotype: This is likely a read error, given that the CDR3 carries no conserved phenylalanine or tryptophan at its end. V usage is TRBV4-2 and J usage is TRBJ2-1; D remains ambiguous. Germline V gene data show CDR1 as LGHNA and CDR2 as YNFKEQ. The CDR3 sequence is 15 residues long. The CDR3 loop reads CASSQETQWTNEQFL. The CDR3 DNA reads TGTGCCAGCAGTCAAGAGACGCAGTGGACCAATGAACAGTTCTTG.

This clonotype was observed a few times. This may stem from a read error, because a much larger clone lies one nucleotide away. V is TRBV29-1 and J is TRBJ2-5, with 7 bases identical to TRBD2. The CDR3 contains 16 residues. Germline CDR1 SQVTM, CDR2 ANQGSEA. J was trimmed by 2 bases and V by 6 bases; bases with no gene match: 15. The chain's CDR3 is CSVTGTGGSSQETQYF. CDR3 in DNA: TGCAGCGTGACGGGGACTGGCGGGAGCTCACAAGAGACCCAGTACTTC.

Points on this clonotype: Because it lacks the conserved phenylalanine or tryptophan at the end, this CDR3 is likely a read error. This chain joins TRBV11-2 and TRBJ1-1, with TRBD1 identical over 12 bases. Looked up from germline, CDR1 is SGHAT and CDR2 is FQNNGV. CDR3 size: 20 residues. CDR3: CDSSARDRGRKRWSNTEAFL. CDR3 sequence (DNA): TGTGATAGCAGCGCTCGGGACAGGGGGCGCAAGAGGTGGAGTAACACTGAAGCTTTCCTT.

About this clonotype itself: This CDR3 fails to terminate in the conserved phenylalanine or tryptophan, so it likely reflects a read error. The CDR3 is CGSTDRGLTQYH. For the CDR3, the DNA is TGTGGCAGTACCGACAGGGGGCTGACCCAGTACCAC. This chain uses TRBV6-5 with TRBJ2-5; the match to TRBD1 covers 10 bases. The V gene's germline CDR1 is MNHEY and CDR2 SVGAGI. The CDR3 spans 12 residues.

Worth noting for this clonotype: At one of its ends the junction is not consistent with the germline gene, which may arise from a read error. The chain uses TRBV5-6 and TRBJ1-1, with unresolved D. CDR1 is SGHDT and CDR2 is YYEEEE in the germline V gene. The CDR3 sequence is 12 residues long. For the CDR3, the DNA is TGTGCCAGCGGTCGTGAGGATACTGGAGCTTTCTTT. This codes for CASGREDTGAFF.

As concerns this clonotype: One end of the junction varies from germline; a read error may be responsible. The CDR3: CANSQGEGRGRTAINYGYTF. The CDR3 bases are TGCGCCAACAGCCAAGGCGAAGGAAGGGGCAGGACCGCTATTAATTATGGCTACACCTTC. The J gene is TRBJ1-2, the V gene TRBV4-3; a possible D gene is TRBD1 (5 bases). CDR3 length: 20 amino acids. CDR1 and CDR2 (germline): LGHNA, YSLEER.

Remarks on this clonotype: One end of the junction is discordant with germline, which a read error may explain. The chain is built from TRBV4-3 and TRBJ2-3, with D uncertain. The CDR3 covers 18 residues. Germline CDR1 is LGHNA and CDR2 is YSLEER. As DNA, the CDR3 is TGCGCCAGCAGCCAGTCAGTCTGGCTGGGTGATCCCGAAGATACGAAGTATTTT. It specifies CASSQSVWLGDPEDTKYF.

Turning to this clonotype: A read error is possible here, since a much larger clone lies one base away. V gene TRBV20-1 combines with J gene TRBJ2-7; TRBD2 agrees at 9 bases. This CDR3 has 14 amino acids. CDR1 and CDR2 from the germline V gene are DFQATT and SNEGSKA (reference sequence). The CDR3 DNA follows: TGCAATGCCAAGATAGCGGGAGTAATCTACGAGCAGTACTTC. Protein: CNAKIAGVIYEQYF.

About this clonotype: Sequence at one end of the junction differs from germline and may be a read error. The V and J genes are TRBV28 and TRBJ1-1; no reliable D call. The V gene's germline CDR1 is MDHEN and CDR2 SYDVKM. There are 13 residues in the CDR3. The chain's CDR3 is CASGSRLKTEAFF. CDR3 coding DNA: TGTGCCAGCGGATCCAGACTGAAGACTGAAGCTTTCTTT.

V gene TRBV14 combines with J gene TRBJ1-1; no clear D. Looked up from germline, CDR1 is SGHDN and CDR2 is FVKESK. The CDR3 contains 14 residues. Trimming cost V 4 bases and J 1 base, with 10 bases left between them. The CDR3 bases are TGTGCCAGCAGCCCCCCCGACACGAACACTGAAGCTTTCTTT. Translation: CASSPPDTNTEAFF. The variable domain in full, with the rest retrieved from reference TRBV14 and TRBJ1-1, is EAGVTQFPSHSVIEKGQTVTLRCDPISGHDNLYWYRRVMGKEIKFLLHFVKESKQDESGMPNNRFLAERTGGTYSTLKVQPAELEDSGVYFCASSPPDTNTEAFFGQGTRLTVV.

The table lists this clonotype with a count of one. The chain recombines TRBV6-5 with TRBJ2-3; tentative D call: TRBD1 (5 bases). This CDR3 has 13 amino acids. CDR1 MNHEY and CDR2 SVGAGI come from the germline V gene. CDR3 DNA sequence: TGTGTCAGTAGTTCGACAGACACAGATACGCAGTATTTT. Translated: CVSSSTDTDTQYF.